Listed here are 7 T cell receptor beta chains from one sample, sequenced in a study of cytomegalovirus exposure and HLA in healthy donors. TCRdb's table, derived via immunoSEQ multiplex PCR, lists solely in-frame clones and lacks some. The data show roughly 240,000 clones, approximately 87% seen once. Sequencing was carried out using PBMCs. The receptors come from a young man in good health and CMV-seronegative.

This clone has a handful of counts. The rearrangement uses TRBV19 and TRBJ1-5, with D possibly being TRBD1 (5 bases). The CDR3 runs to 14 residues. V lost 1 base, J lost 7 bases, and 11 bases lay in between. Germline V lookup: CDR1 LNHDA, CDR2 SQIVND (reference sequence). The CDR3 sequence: CASSIGRGGQPQHF. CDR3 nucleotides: TGTGCCAGTAGTATAGGGAGGGGAGGGCAGCCCCAGCATTTT.

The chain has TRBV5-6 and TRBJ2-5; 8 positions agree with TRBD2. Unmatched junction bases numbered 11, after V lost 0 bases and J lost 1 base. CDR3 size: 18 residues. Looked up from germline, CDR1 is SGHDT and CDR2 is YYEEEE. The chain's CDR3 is CASSLAGVPRGGQETQYF. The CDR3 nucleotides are TGTGCCAGCAGCTTGGCGGGCGTGCCCCGGGGGGGCCAAGAGACCCAGTACTTC.

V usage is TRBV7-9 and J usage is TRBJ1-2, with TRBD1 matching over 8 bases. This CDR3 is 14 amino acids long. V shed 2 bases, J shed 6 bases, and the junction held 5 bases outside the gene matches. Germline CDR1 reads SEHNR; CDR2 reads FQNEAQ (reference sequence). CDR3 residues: CASSLLDRVNGYTF. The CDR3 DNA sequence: TGTGCCAGCAGCTTATTGGACAGGGTTAATGGCTACACCTTC.

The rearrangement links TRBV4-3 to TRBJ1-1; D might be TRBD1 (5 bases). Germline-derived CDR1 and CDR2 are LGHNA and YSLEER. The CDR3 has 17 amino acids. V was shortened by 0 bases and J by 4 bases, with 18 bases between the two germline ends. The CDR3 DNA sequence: TGCGCCAGCAGCCAAGAGGGTTTCTCGGCAGGGCGCACTGAAGCTTTCTTT. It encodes CASSQEGFSAGRTEAFF.

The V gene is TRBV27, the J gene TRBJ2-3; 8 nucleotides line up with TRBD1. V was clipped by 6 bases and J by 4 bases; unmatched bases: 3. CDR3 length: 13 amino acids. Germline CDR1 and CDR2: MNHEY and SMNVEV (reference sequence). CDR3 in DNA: TGTGCCAGCAGACAGACAGGGGCAGATACGCAGTATTTT. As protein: CASRQTGADTQYF.

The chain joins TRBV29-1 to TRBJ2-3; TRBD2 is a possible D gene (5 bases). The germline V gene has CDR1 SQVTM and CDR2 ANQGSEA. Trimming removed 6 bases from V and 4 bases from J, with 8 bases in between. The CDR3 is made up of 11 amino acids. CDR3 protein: CSVPGADTQYF. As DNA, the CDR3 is TGCAGCGTACCCGGGGCAGATACGCAGTATTTT.

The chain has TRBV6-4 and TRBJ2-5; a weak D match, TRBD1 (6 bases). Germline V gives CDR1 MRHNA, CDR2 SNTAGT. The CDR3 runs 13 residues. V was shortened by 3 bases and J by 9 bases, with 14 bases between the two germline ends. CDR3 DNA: TGTGCCAGCAGTGAATTCCAGGGGCAATCCCAGTACTTC. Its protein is CASSEFQGQSQYF.